Following are 7 T cell receptor beta chains from one sample sequenced in a study of OX40 agonist ivuxolimab in advanced cancers. Some clones are missing from TCRdb's copy, which holds only in-frame ones; the method was immunoSEQ multiplex PCR. The profile shows some 70,000 clones, around 82% of them singletons. The material was CD4+ or CD8+ T cells sorted from blood, obtained in a trial of the OX40 agonist ivuxolimab. Receptors originate from an adult with an advanced solid tumor such as melanoma, head and neck, liver or kidney cancer.

This clone was found once. The chain is built from TRBV7-8 and TRBJ2-5, with 9 bases lining up with TRBD1. With V trimmed by 5 bases and J by 5 bases, 6 bases remained unmatched. This CDR3 contains 14 residues. CDR1 is SGHVS, CDR2 FQNEAQ, per germline. The CDR3 loop reads CASSRYRGRETQYF. The CDR3 bases are TGTGCCAGCAGCCGTTACAGGGGGCGGGAGACCCAGTACTTC.

This chain links TRBV5-5 with TRBJ2-7; D call uncertain. Trimming shortened V by 1 base and J by 3 bases, and 8 bases separated the two germline ends. The CDR3 has 13 residues. Germline V lookup: CDR1 SGHKS, CDR2 YYEKEE (reference sequence). DNA for the CDR3: TGTGCCAGCAGCTTGACGGCTTACTACGAGCAGTACTTC. This encodes CASSLTAYYEQYF.

The rearrangement uses TRBV6-5 and TRBJ2-7; TRBD1 might be the D (6 bases). Germline-derived CDR1 and CDR2 are MNHEY and SVGAGI. This CDR3 contains 14 residues. V was clipped by 6 bases and J by 1 base, with 13 bases between them. The CDR3 protein is CASSIQGSSYEQYF. The CDR3 nucleotides are TGTGCCAGCAGCATACAGGGATCGTCCTACGAGCAGTACTTC.

This chain uses TRBV28 with TRBJ1-3; D not certain. CDR1 is MDHEN and CDR2 is SYDVKM in the germline V gene. Deletions cut 5 bases from V and 0 bases from J, with 11 bases between. This CDR3 has 15 residues. CDR3 DNA sequence: TGTGCCAGCAGTACTGAGGCCGGCTCTGGAAACACCATATATTTT. Its protein product is CASSTEAGSGNTIYF.

The chain links TRBV9 to TRBJ2-1, with 11 bases fitting TRBD2. Germline V CDR1 and CDR2: SGDLS, YYNGEE. The ends lost 5 bases at V and 4 bases at J; junction bases unmatched: 8. The CDR3 is 16 amino acids. Here the CDR3 DNA reads TGTGCCAGCAGTGCTCCGACTAGCGGGATGTACAATGAGCAGTTCTTC. Translating it yields CASSAPTSGMYNEQFF.

The CDR3 nucleotides read TGTGCCAGCAGCCCTGGGACATCTAGTTATGGCTACACCTTC. Its protein is CASSPGTSSYGYTF. The gene calls are TRBV7-2 and TRBJ1-2, with D perhaps matching TRBD1 (6 bases). V lost 5 bases and J 5 bases, leaving 15 bases between the germline ends. The CDR3 consists of 14 residues. The germline gives CDR1 SGHTA, CDR2 FQGNSA.

This clone was seen only a few times. The chain joins TRBV10-1 to TRBJ1-5, with a weak D call TRBD1 (5 bases). This CDR3 has 13 amino acids. Germline V lookup: CDR1 WNHNN, CDR2 SYGVQD (reference sequence). Trimming removed 6 bases at V and 5 bases at J, with 11 bases between. The CDR3 spells CASSGHFYQPQHF. CDR3 nucleotide sequence: TGCGCCAGCAGCGGACACTTCTATCAGCCCCAGCATTTT.